The sample holds many counts of the clone carrying this T cell receptor beta chain. This sample is drawn from a study of CD8+CD57+ T cells in acquired aplastic anemia. Germline CDR1 MGHDK, CDR2 SYGVNS. V was clipped by 4 bases and J by 0 bases, with 13 bases between them. This CDR3 contains 16 residues. Patients who underwent sequencing had shown CD8+CD57+ cell expansion by flow cytometry. Both TCR beta VDJ combination and CDR3 sequence profiling were carried out. Genomic DNA was the template for this profiling. TCRdb re-called the reads with MiXCR, one entry per CDR3 protein. The sample records hundreds of thousands of distinct CDR3 sequences, more than 25% being singletons.

V gene TRBV25-1 combines with J gene TRBJ1-3; D not resolved. This clonotype originated in a human donor with aplastic anemia. The sample consisted of sorted CD4+, CD8+, or CD8+CD57+ T cells (not recorded which) from PBMCs. CDR3 sequence (DNA): TGTGCCAGCAGTGCCGTGTGGGATTACTCTGGAAACACCATATATTTT. It encodes CASSAVWDYSGNTIYF.